This paragraph covers one TCR beta chain sequence. Its antigen is not identified. These data are taken from a study of T cell responses to AZD1222 COVID-19 vaccine. Findings of the study overall: Regions 160-218 and 743-854 held dominance among vaccine-associated CD4 TCRs, which spanned spike.

Trimming removed 3 bases from V and 0 bases from J, with 15 bases in between. CDR1 ENHRY and CDR2 SYGVKD come from the germline V gene. The CDR3 length is 17 residues. Only in-frame clones appear in the TCRdb table, and some are missing; sequencing was by immunoSEQ multiplex PCR. This sample has about 97,000 clones, with approximately 84% found just once. This chain uses TRBV10-3 with TRBJ1-3, with TRBD1 as a possible D gene (5 bases). This sequence originates from an adult in good health. Sequenced material: peripheral blood, taken on day 0 of AZD1222 vaccination. CDR3 residues: CAISDPGDSTSGNTIYF. DNA of the CDR3: TGTGCCATCAGTGATCCGGGGGACTCAACCTCTGGAAACACCATATATTTT.